Ten or more counts support the clone carrying this T cell receptor (beta chain). This record comes from a study of read filtering for tumor transcriptome and immune sequencing. This library used approximately 370 ng RNA and molecular barcoded adaptors spanning alpha/delta and beta/gamma chains. TCRdb recomputed calls from the reads with MiXCR, one row per CDR3 protein. The table lists over 90,000 distinct CDR3 sequences, 20% to 25% of them singletons. V lost 5 bases and J lost 8; bases outside the gene matches: 5. The CDR3 totals 15 residues. CDR1 and CDR2 from the germline V gene are SEHNR and FQNEAQ (reference sequence).

Sequencing input: a population of CD138-negative cells sorted from bone marrow. The chain couples TRBV7-9 to TRBJ1-6, with TRBD1 matching 11 bases. This TCR derives from a donor at least 40 years old with multiple myeloma. The CDR3 loop is CASSPGTGGHSPLHF. For the CDR3, the DNA is TGTGCCAGCAGCCCCGGGACAGGGGGTCATTCACCCCTCCACTTT.